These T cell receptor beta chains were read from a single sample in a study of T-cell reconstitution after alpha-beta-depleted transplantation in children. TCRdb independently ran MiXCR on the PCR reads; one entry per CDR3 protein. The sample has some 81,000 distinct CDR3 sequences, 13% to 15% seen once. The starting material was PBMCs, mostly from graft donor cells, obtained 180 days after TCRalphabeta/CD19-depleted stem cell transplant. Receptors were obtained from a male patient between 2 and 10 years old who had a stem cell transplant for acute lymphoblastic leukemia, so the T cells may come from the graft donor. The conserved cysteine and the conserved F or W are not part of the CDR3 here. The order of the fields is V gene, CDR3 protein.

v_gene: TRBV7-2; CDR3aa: ASSPALGRETQY
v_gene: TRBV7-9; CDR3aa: ASSLLGVNEQF
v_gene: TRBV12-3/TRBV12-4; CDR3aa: ASSLRGSEQY
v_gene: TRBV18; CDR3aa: ASSDDWGPYNEQF
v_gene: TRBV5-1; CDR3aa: ASSWGAGFTDTQY
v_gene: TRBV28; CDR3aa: ASSPPRDKYQPQH
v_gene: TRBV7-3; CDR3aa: ASSLRPETRNQPQH
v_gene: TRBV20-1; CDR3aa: SARDLIAGITDTQY
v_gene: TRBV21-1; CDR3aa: ASNKIGQGSANTEAF
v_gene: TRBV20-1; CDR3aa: SARDRLAVNNEQF
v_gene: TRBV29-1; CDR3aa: SVDGLPSTDTQY
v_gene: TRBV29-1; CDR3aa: SGTGLNEKLF
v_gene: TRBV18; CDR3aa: ASTDSSGNTIY
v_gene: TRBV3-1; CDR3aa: ASSHRLAGGLETQY
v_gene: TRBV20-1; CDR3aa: SVGQGNTEAF
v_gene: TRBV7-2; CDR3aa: ASSPGPSHTGELF
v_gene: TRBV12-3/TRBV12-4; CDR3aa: ASKGANTEAF
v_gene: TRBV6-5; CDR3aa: ASTSYRGPYEQY
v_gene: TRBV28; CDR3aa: ASSLRPFGMATGELF
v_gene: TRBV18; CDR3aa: ASSLSRQGTNGNTIY